Listed here is a single T cell receptor beta chain. This entry belongs to a study of control samples from healthy donors and cancer patients. Assay used: immunoSEQ multiplex PCR; TCRdb lists only in-frame clones, some missing. The sample shows approximately 170,000 clones, roughly 92% of them seen only once. V was shortened by 4 bases and J by 3 bases, with 12 bases between the two germline ends. The CDR3 runs to 14 residues. In germline, CDR1 is MNHNY, CDR2 SVGAGI (reference sequence). The V call is TRBV6-6, the J call TRBJ1-2; unclear D gene. This TCR was recovered from a woman in her 30s in good health. Sequenced sample: blood. CDR3 amino acids: CASSSGSFYYGYTF. CDR3 sequence (DNA): TGTGCCAGCAGTTCCGGGAGCTTCTACTATGGCTACACCTTC.